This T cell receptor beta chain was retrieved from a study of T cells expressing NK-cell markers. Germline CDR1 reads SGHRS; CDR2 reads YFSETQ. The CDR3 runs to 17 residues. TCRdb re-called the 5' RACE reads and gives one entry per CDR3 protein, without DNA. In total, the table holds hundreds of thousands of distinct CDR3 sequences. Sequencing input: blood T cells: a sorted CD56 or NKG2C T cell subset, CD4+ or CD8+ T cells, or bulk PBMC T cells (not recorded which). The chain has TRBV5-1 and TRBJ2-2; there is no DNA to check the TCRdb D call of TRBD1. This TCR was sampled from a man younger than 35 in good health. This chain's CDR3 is CASSINRDTRNTGELFF.